The sequence of this T cell receptor beta chain was determined in a study of blood T cell repertoires in COVID-19. This CDR3 contains 14 residues. Trimming cost V 4 bases and J 7 bases; bases outside gene matches: 9. The V gene's germline CDR1 is SGHAT and CDR2 FQNNGV. In the authors' methods: The authors estimated nucleated cell counts from reference gene primer amplification. TCRdb keeps only in-frame clones here, not all; method: immunoSEQ multiplex PCR. Clonal size and the V and J genes are those of that table, whereas D and trimming came from the DNA. The table has about 150,000 clones, 90% seen once.

The TCR comes from a man aged 45 to 65 with acute or convalescent COVID-19. The J gene is TRBJ1-1, the V gene TRBV11-2; 7 bases are shared with TRBD1. The source material was peripheral blood. CDR3 DNA sequence: TGTGCCAGCAGCTCCCGCGGACAGGATCTTGAAGCTTTCTTT. It is translated as CASSSRGQDLEAFF.